The sequence of this TCR beta chain was determined in a study of molecular identifiers for immune sequencing clone quantification. J gave up 7 bases and V 8 bases, and 12 bases lay outside the gene matches. The CDR3 loop spans 15 amino acids. TCRdb used MiXCR to reprocess the PCR reads, holding one entry per CDR3 protein. The sample records 490,000 or so distinct CDR3 sequences, around 21% being singletons. The J gene is TRBJ2-1, the V gene TRBV5-3, with 10 nucleotides matching TRBD2. TRBV5-3 is reported as an ORF; its role is uncertain. Sequenced material: naive CD8+ T cells from blood, with Jurkat cell RNA spiked in. Described subset: FACS-sorted CD8+CD4-CCR7+CD45RA+ naive T cells. The TCR originated in a human donor in good health. Some libraries in this study had Jurkat cell RNA spiked in. This chain's CDR3 is CASNLSSGSWNEQFF. CDR3 in DNA: TGTGCCAGCAACCTATCTAGCGGGAGTTGGAATGAGCAGTTCTTC.